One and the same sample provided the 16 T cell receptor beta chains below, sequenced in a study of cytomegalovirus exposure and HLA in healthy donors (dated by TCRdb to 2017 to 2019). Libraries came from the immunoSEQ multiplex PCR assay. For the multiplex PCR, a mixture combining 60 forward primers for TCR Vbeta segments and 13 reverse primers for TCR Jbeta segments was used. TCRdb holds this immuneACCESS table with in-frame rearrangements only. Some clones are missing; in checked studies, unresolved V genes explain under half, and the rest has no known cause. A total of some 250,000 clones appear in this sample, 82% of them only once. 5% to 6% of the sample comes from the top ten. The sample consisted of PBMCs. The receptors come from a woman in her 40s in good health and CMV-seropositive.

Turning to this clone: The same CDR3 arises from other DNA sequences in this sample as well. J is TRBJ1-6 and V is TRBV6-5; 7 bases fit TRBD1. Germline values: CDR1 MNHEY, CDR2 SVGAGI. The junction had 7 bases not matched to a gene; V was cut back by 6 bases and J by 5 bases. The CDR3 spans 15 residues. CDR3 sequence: CASRSTGAHNSPLHF. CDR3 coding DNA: TGTGCCAGCAGGTCCACAGGGGCCCATAATTCACCCCTCCACTTT.

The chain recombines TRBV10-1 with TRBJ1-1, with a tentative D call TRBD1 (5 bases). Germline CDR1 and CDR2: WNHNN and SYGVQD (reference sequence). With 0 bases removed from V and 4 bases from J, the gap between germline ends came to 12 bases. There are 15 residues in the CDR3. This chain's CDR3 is CASSESGRGPTEAFF. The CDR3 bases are TGCGCCAGCAGTGAGTCAGGGCGGGGACCCACTGAAGCTTTCTTT.

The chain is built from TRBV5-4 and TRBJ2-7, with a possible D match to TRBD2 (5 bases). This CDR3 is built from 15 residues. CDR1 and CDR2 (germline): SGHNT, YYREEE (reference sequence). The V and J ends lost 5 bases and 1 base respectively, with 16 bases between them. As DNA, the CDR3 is TGTGCCAGCAGTGAAAGCTATGGCGGGTCCTACGAGCAGTACTTC. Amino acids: CASSESYGGSYEQYF.

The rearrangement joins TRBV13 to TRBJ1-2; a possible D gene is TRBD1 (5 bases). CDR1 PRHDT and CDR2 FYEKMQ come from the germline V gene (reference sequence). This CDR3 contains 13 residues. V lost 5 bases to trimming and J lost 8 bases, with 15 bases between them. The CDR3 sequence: CASSEGTFRGYTF. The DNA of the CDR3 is TGTGCCAGCAGCGAGGGGACTTTTAGGGGCTACACCTTC.

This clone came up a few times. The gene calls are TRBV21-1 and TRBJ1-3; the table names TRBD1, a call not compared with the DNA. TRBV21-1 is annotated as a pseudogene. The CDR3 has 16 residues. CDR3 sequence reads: CASSPNRESSGNTIYF. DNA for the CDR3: TGTGCCAGCTCTCCGAACAGGGAAAGCTCTGGAAACACCATATATTTT.

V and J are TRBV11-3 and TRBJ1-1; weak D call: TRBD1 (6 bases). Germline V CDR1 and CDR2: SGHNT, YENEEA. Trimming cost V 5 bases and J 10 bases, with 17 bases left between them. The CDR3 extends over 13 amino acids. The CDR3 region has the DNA TGTGCCAGCAGCGTTAACAGGGTGGAAGGAGCTTTCTTT. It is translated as CASSVNRVEGAFF.

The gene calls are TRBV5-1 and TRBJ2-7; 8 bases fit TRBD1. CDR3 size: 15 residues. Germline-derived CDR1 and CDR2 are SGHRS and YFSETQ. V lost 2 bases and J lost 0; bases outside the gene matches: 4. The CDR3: CASSFGQGSSYEQYF. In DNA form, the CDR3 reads TGCGCCAGCAGCTTTGGACAGGGCAGCTCCTACGAGCAGTACTTC.

The CDR3 nucleotides are TGTGCCAGCAGCACTCCGGGACACCCCACAGATACGCAGTATTTT. Protein sequence: CASSTPGHPTDTQYF. The chain links TRBV11-2 to TRBJ2-3; TRBD1 is a possible D gene (6 bases). V dropped 5 bases and J dropped 2 bases, with 14 bases sitting between them. CDR3 length equals 15 residues. Germline CDR1 reads SGHAT; CDR2 reads FQNNGV.

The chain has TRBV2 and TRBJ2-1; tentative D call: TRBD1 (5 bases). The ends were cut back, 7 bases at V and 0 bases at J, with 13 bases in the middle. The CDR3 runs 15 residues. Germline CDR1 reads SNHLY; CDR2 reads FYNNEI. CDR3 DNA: TGTGCCAGCACTCGGACACATCTCTCCTACAATGAGCAGTTCTTC. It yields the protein CASTRTHLSYNEQFF.

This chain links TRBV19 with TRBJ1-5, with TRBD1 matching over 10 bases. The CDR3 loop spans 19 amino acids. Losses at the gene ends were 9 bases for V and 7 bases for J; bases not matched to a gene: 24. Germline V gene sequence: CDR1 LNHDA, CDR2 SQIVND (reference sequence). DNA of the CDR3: TGTGCCAGCAGCTATTTCTTTACTCCATTTCGGACAGGGGGACAGCCCCAGCATTTT. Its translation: CASSYFFTPFRTGGQPQHF.

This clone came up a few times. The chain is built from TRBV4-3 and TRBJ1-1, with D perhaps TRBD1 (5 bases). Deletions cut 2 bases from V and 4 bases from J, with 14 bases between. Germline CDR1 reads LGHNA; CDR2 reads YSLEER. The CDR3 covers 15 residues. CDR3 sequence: CASSQRVGAGTEAFF. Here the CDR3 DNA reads TGCGCCAGCAGCCAAAGAGTAGGGGCTGGCACTGAAGCTTTCTTT.

DNA for the CDR3: TGTGCCAGCAGCCTCGGAGGAGCCAAAAACATTCAGTACTTC. The encoded protein is CASSLGGAKNIQYF. V usage is TRBV9 and J usage is TRBJ2-4; maybe TRBD2 (5 bases). V dropped 4 bases and J dropped 0 bases, with 8 bases sitting between them. Germline V gives CDR1 SGDLS, CDR2 YYNGEE. CDR3 length: 14 amino acids.

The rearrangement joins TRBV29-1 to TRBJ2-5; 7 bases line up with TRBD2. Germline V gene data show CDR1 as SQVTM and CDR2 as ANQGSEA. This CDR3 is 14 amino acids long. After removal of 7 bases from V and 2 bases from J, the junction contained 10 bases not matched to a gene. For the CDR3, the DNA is TGCAGCGCAGCGAATCTAGCGGATCAAGAGACCCAGTACTTC. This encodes CSAANLADQETQYF.

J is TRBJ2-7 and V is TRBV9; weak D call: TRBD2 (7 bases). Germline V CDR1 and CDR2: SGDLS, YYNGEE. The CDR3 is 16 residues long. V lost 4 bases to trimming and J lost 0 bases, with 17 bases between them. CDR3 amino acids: CASSPMGGALSYEQYF. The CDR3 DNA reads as TGTGCCAGCAGCCCCATGGGGGGGGCCCTCTCCTACGAGCAGTACTTC.

CDR3 loop: CASSQTGYGYTF. The CDR3 bases are TGTGCCAGCAGCCAAACGGGGTATGGCTACACCTTC. The chain uses TRBV6-6 and TRBJ1-2; no reliable D call. The CDR3 is made up of 12 amino acids. CDR1 MNHNY and CDR2 SVGAGI come from the germline V gene (reference sequence). Trimming left V 6 bases short and J 5 bases short, with 10 bases between.

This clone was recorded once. CDR3: CASTLASLDYGYTF. CDR3 bases: TGTGCCAGCACCTTGGCTTCCTTGGACTATGGCTACACCTTC. The chain links TRBV2 to TRBJ1-2; unclear D gene. Trimming left V 7 bases short and J 3 bases short, with 15 bases between. Germline CDR1 SNHLY, CDR2 FYNNEI. This CDR3 has 14 residues.